This T cell receptor beta chain was obtained from a study of blood T cells in healthy people across ages. Study-wide points: It was not possible, with unsorted PBMCs, to conclusively compare naive and antigen-experienced cells. A roughly linear fall in TCR beta diversity per million T cells was seen with increasing age.

Germline V lookup: CDR1 SGHTA, CDR2 FQGNSA. CDR3 length: 16 residues. Trimming at V came to 5 bases and at J to 0 bases, leaving 7 bases not matched to a gene. This clonotype showed up just a few times. The antigen is undetermined. Sample-barcoded 5' priming and a J-beta primer mix drove a second PCR of roughly 7 to 11 cycles. MiXCR, applied by TCRdb to the 5' RACE reads, yields one record per CDR3 protein. The table lists more than 900,000 distinct CDR3 sequences, 20% to 25% of them singletons. This sample was shared with a second study, whose subject was T cells of mothers and their children. As that study records: In each mother, TCR beta CDR3 reads exceeded 9 million; in each child, they numbered 3 million to 3.5 million.

The TCR was taken from a girl aged 2 to 10 in good health. This rearrangement joins TRBV7-2 to TRBJ2-7; 10 nucleotides line up with TRBD2. Sequencing was carried out using blood. The CDR3 sequence: CASSARPSGGSYEQYF. The CDR3 nucleotides read TGTGCCAGCAGCGCCCGACCTAGCGGGGGCTCCTACGAGCAGTACTTC.